These T cell receptor beta chains were read from a single sample in a study of cytomegalovirus exposure and HLA in healthy donors. Clones were sequenced by immunoSEQ multiplex PCR, and TCRdb holds only the in-frame ones, with some missing. The sample records about 160,000 clones, 80% being singletons. Specimen: PBMCs. All receptors come from a man between 18 and 29 years old in good health and CMV-seropositive. Both conserved end residues are part of each CDR3. D genes are given only for firm matches.

D: NA
V: TRBV6-4
CDR3: CARGRGGGLTDTQYF

D: TRBD1
V: TRBV6-5
CDR3: CASSRKITGGTEAFF

D: NA
V: TRBV6-1
CDR3: CASSEGTDPSTDTQYF

D: NA
V: TRBV5-5
CDR3: CASSLGSRDTQYF

D: NA
V: TRBV4-3
CDR3: CASSQETGPNTEAFF

D: NA
V: TRBV29-1
CDR3: CSVEVNPYEQYF

D: TRBD2
V: TRBV9
CDR3: CASSFSSGTETQYF

D: TRBD2
V: TRBV18
CDR3: CASSRDYDTGELFF

D: NA
V: TRBV5-1
CDR3: CASSERAREQYF

D: TRBD2
V: TRBV27
CDR3: CASSSNSASGNYNEQFF

D: NA
V: TRBV15
CDR3: CATSRGREPHNEQFF

D: NA
V: TRBV6-1
CDR3: CASSESRMTGREQYF

D: NA
V: TRBV5-1
CDR3: CASSPQRYMNTEAFF

D: NA
V: TRBV25-1
CDR3: CASSDFLYGYTF

D: TRBD1
V: TRBV4-1
CDR3: CASSHRDSGNTIYF

D: NA
V: TRBV28
CDR3: CANSLAAYEQYF

D: NA
V: TRBV7-8
CDR3: CASSLRVGGSTDTQYF

D: NA
V: TRBV2
CDR3: CASTPPLEQYF

D: NA
V: TRBV13
CDR3: CASSLGQRARYF

D: TRBD1
V: TRBV6-1
CDR3: CASSEMGTAPGELFF

D: TRBD1
V: TRBV19
CDR3: CASKVLGTGVEAFF

D: NA
V: TRBV11-3
CDR3: CASSLSGGTEAFF

D: TRBD1
V: TRBV11-2
CDR3: CASSLEGQGTYEQYF

D: NA
V: TRBV2
CDR3: CASTSDLGLEQYF

D: NA
V: TRBV5-4
CDR3: CASSLDTPYSTDTQYF

D: TRBD1
V: TRBV6-5
CDR3: CASSEAGGYGYTF

D: NA
V: TRBV27
CDR3: CASSLEGRSYNSPLHF